The present entry profiles one T cell receptor (beta chain) with its context. This sample is part of a study of cytomegalovirus exposure and HLA in healthy donors. Germline CDR1 and CDR2: SGHTS and YDEGEE. This CDR3 spans 15 amino acids. J lost 6 bases, V lost 3 bases, and 7 bases had no gene match. PCR employed 60 Vbeta and 13 Jbeta primers. TCRdb keeps only in-frame clones here, not all; method: immunoSEQ multiplex PCR. The sample carries 70,000 to 90,000 clones, 84% recorded once. This sequence joins TRBV5-8 and TRBJ2-4; TRBD1 matches 9 bases. The specimen sequenced was PBMCs. The sequence derives from a man between 65 and 79 years old in good health and CMV-seropositive. The CDR3 region is CASSSRDRDLNIQYF. CDR3 nucleotide sequence: TGTGCCAGCAGCTCGCGGGACAGGGATCTAAACATTCAGTACTTC.